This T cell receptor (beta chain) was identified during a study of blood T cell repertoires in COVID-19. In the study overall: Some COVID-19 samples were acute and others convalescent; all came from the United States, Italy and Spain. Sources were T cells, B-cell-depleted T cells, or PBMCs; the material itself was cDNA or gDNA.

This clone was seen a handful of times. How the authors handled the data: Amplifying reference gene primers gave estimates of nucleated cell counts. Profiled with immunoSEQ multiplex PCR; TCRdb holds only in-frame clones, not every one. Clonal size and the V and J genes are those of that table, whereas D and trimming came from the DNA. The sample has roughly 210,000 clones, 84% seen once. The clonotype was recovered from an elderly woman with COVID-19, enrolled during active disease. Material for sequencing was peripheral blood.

The CDR3 protein is CASSWDRGTEAFF. For the CDR3, the DNA is TGTGCCAGCAGTTGGGACAGGGGCACTGAAGCTTTCTTT. The chain has TRBV11-2 and TRBJ1-1; TRBD1 agrees at 10 bases. This CDR3 spans 13 amino acids. With 6 bases clipped from V and 4 bases from J, the junction kept 2 bases outside the gene matches. Germline V CDR1 and CDR2: SGHAT, FQNNGV.